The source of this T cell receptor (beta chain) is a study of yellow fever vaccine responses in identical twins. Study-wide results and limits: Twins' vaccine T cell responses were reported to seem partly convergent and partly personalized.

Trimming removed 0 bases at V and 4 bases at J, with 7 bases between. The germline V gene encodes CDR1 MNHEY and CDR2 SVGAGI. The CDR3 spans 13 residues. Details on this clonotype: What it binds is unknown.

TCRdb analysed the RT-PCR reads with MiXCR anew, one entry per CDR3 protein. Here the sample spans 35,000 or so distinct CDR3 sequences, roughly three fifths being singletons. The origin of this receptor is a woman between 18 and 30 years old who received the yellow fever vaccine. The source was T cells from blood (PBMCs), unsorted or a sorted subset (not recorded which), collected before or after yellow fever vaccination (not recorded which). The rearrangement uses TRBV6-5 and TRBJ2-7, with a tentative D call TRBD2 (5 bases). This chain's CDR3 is CASSYSLAYEQYF. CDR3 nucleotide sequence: TGTGCCAGCAGTTACTCGCTAGCTTACGAGCAGTACTTC.